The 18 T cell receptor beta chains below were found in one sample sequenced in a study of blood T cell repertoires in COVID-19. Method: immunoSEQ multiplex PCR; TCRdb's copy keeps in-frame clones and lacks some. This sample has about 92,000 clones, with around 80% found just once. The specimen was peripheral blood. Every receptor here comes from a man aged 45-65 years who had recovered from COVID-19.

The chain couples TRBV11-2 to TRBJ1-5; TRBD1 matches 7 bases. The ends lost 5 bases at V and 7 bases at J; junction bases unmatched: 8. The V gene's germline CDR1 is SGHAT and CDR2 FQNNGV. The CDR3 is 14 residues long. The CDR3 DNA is TGTGCCAGCAGCGTGGACAGGATGGGCCAGCCCCAGCATTTT. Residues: CASSVDRMGQPQHF.

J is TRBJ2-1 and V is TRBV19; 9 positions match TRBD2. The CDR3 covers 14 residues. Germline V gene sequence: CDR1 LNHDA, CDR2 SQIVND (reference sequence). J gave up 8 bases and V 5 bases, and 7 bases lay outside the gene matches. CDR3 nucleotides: TGTGCCAGTAGTGTGATAGCGGGGGTTTATGAGCAGTTCTTC. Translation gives CASSVIAGVYEQFF.

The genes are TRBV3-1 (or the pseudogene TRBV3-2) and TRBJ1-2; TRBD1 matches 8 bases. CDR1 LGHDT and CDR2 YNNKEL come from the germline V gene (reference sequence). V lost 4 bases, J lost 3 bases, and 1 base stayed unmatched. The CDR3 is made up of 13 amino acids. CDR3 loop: CASSPGGDYGYTF. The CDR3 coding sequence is TGTGCCAGCAGCCCAGGGGGCGACTATGGCTACACCTTC.

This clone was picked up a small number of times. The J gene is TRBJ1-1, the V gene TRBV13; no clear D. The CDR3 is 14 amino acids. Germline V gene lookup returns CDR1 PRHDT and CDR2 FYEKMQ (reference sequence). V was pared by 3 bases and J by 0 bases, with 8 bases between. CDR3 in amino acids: CASSFWSMNTEAFF. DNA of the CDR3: TGTGCCAGCAGCTTCTGGTCTATGAACACTGAAGCTTTCTTT.

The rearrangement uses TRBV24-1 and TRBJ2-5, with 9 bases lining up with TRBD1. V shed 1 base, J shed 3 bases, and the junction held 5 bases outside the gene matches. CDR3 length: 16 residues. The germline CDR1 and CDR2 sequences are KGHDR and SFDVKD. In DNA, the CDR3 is TGTGCCACCAGTGATTTAACAGGGGGCGTCGAAGAGACCCAGTACTTC. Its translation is CATSDLTGGVEETQYF.

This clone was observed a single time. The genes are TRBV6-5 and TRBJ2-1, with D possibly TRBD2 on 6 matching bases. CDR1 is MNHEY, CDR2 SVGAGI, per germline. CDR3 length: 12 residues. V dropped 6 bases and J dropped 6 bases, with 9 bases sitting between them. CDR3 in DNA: TGTGCCAGCAGACAGACTAGCAATGAGCAGTTCTTC. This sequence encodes CASRQTSNEQFF.

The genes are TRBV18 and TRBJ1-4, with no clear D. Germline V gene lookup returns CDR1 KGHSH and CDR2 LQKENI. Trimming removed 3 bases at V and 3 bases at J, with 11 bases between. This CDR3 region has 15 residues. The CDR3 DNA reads TGTGCCAGCTCACCGGCCGGCGGAGCTAATGAAAAACTGTTTTTT. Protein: CASSPAGGANEKLFF.

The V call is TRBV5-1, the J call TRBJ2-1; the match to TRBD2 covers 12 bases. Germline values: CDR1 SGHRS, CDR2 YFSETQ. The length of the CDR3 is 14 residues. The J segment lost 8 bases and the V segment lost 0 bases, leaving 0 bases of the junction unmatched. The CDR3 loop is CASSLGLAGDEQFF. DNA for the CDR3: TGCGCCAGCAGCTTGGGACTAGCGGGGGATGAGCAGTTCTTC.

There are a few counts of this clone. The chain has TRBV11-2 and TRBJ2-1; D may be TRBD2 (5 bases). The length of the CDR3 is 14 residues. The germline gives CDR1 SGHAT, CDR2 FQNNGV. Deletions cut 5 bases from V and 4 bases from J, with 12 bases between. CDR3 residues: CASSPSGIYNEQFF. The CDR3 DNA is TGTGCCAGCAGCCCCTCGGGGATTTACAATGAGCAGTTCTTC.

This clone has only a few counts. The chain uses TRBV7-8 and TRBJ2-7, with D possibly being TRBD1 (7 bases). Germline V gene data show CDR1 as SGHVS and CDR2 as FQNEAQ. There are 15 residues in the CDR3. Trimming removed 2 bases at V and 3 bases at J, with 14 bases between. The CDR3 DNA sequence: TGTGCCAGCAGCTTACGGCCAGGGGGAGGCTACGAGCAGTACTTC. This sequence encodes CASSLRPGGGYEQYF.

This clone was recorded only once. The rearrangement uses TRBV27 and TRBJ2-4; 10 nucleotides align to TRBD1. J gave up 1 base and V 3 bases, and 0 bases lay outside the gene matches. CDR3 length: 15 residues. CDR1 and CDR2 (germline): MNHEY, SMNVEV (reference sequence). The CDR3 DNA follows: TGTGCCAGCAGTTTGGGACAGGGGGCCAAAAACATTCAGTACTTC. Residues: CASSLGQGAKNIQYF.

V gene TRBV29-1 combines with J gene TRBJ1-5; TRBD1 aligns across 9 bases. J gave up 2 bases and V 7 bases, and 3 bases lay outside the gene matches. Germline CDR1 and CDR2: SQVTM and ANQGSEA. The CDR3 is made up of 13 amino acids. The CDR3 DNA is TGCAGCGCTGGGGACAGGGGCAATCAGCCCCAGCATTTT. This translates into CSAGDRGNQPQHF.

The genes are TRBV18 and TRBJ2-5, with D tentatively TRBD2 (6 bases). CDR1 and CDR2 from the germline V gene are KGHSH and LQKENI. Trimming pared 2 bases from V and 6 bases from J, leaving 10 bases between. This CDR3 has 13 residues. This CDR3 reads CASSPDGSKTQYF. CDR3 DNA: TGTGCCAGCTCACCAGACGGGAGTAAGACCCAGTACTTC.

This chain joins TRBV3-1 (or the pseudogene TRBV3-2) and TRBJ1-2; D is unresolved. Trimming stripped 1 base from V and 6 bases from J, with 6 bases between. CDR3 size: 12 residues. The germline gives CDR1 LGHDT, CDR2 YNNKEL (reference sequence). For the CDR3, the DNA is TGTGCCAGCAGCCAAGGAGGGCATGGCTACACCTTC. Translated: CASSQGGHGYTF.

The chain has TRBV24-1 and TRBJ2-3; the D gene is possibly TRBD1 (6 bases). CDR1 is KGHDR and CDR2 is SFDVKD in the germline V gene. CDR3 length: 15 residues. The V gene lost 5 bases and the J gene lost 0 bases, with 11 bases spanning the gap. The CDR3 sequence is CATSAGQSSTDTQYF. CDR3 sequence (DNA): TGTGCCACCAGTGCCGGACAGTCTAGCACAGATACGCAGTATTTT.

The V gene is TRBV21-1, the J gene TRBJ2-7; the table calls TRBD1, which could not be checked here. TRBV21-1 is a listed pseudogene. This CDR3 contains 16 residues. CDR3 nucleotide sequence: TGTGCCAGCAGCAAAGCGGGACAGCTAAGAAGGGGGGAGCAGTACTTC. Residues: CASSKAGQLRRGEQYF.

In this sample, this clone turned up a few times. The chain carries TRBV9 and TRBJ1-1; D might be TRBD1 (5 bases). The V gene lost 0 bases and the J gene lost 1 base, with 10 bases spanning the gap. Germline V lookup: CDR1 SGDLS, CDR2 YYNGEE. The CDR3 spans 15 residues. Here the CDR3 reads CASSVGLGPNTEAFF. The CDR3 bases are TGTGCCAGCAGCGTAGGGCTGGGGCCGAACACTGAAGCTTTCTTT. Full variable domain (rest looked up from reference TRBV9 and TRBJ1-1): DSGVTQTPKHLITATGQRVTLRCSPRSGDLSVYWYQQSLDQGLQFLIQYYNGEERAKGNILERFSAQQFPDLHSELNLSSLELGDSALYFCASSVGLGPNTEAFFGQGTRLTVV.

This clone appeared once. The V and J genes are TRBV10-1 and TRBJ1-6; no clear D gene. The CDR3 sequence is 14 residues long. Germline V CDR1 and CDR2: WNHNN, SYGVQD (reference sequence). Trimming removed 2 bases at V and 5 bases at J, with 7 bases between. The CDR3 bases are TGCGCCAGCAGTGAGGGCAGGAATAATTCACCCCTCCACTTT. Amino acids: CASSEGRNNSPLHF.